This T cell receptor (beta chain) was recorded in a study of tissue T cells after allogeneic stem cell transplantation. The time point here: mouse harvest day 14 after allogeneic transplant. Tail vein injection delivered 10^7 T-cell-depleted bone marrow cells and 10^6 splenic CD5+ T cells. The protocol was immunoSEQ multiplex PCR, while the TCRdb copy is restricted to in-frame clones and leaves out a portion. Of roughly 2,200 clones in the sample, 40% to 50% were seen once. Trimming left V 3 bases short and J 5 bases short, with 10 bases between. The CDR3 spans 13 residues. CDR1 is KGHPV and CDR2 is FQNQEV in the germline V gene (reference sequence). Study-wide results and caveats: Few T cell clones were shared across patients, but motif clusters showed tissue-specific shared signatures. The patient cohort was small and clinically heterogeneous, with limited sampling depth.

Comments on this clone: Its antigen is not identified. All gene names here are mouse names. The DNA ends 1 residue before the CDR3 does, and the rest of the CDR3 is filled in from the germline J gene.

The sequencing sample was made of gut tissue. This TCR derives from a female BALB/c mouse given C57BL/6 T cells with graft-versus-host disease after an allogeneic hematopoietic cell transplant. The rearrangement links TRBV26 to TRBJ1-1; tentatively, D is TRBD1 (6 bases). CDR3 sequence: CASSLQGRTEVFF. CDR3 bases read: TGTGCCAGCAGTCTTCAGGGGAGGACAGAAGTCTTC.